The clone carrying this T cell receptor beta chain was observed a single time. CDR1 SGHTS and CDR2 YDEGEE come from the germline V gene. J lost 3 bases, V lost 5 bases, and 5 bases had no gene match. The CDR3 has 14 amino acids. These data originate in a study of control samples from healthy donors and cancer patients. Produced via immunoSEQ multiplex PCR; TCRdb's table is partial and in-frame only. The sample shows about 120,000 clones, approximately 89% of them seen only once. This clonotype originated in a middle-aged man in good health. The chain carries TRBV5-8 and TRBJ2-3, with 8 nucleotides matching TRBD1. Sample: blood. CDR3 residues: CASSPGQGTDTQYF. The DNA of the CDR3 is TGTGCCAGCAGTCCAGGACAGGGAACAGATACGCAGTATTTT. The variable domain in full, completed from reference TRBV5-8 and TRBJ2-3, reads EAGVTQSPTHLIKTRGQQATLRCSPISGHTSVYWYQQALGLGLQFLLWYDEGEERNRGNFPPRFSGRQFPNYSSELNVNALELEDSALYLCASSPGQGTDTQYFGPGTRLTVL.